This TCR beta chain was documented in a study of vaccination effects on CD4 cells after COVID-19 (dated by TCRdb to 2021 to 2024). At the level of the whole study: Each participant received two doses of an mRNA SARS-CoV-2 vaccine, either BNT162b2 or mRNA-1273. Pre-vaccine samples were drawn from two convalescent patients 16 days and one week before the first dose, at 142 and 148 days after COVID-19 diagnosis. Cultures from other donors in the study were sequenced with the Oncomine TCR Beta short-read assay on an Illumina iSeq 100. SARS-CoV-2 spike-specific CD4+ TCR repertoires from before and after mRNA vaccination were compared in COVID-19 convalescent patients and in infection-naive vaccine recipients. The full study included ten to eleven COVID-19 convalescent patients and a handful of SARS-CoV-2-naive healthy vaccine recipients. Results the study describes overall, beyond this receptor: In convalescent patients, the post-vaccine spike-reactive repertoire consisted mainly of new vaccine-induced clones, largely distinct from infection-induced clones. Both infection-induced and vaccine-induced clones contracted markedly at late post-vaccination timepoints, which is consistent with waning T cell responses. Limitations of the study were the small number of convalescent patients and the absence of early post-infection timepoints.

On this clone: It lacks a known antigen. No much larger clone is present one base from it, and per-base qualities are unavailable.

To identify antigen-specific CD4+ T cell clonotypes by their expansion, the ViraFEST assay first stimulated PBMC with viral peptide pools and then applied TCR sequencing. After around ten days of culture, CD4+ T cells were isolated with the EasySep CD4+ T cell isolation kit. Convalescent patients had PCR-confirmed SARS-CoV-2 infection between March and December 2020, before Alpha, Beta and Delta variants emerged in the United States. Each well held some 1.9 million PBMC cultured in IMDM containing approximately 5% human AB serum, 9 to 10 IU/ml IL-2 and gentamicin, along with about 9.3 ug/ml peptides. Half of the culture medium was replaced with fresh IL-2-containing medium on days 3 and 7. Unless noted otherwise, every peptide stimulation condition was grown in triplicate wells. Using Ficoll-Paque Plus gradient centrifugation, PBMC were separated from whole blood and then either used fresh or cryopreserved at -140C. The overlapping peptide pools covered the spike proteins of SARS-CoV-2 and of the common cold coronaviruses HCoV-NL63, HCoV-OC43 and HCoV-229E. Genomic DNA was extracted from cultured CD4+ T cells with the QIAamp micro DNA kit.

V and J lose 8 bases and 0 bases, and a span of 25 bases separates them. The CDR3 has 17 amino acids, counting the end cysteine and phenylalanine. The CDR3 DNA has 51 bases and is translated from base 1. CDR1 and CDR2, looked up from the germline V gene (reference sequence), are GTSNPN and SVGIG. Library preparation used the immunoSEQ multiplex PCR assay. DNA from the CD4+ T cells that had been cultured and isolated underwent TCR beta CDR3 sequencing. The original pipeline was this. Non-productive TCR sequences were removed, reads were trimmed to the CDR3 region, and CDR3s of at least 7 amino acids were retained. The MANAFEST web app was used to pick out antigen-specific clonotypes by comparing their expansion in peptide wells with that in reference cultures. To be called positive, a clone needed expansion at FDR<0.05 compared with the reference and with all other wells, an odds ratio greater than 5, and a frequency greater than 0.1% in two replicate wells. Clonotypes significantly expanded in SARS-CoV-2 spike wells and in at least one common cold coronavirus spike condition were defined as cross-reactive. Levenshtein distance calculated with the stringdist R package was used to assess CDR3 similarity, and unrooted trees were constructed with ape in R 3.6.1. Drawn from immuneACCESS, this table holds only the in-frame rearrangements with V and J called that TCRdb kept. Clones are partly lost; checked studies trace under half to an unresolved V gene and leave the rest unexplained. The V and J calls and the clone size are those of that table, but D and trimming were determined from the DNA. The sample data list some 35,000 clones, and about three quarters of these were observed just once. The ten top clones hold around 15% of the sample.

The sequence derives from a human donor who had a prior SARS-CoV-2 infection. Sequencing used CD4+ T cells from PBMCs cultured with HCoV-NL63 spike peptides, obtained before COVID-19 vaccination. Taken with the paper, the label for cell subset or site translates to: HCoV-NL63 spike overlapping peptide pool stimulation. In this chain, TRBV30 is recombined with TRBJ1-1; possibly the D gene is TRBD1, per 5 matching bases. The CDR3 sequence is CAGGEGLTSSVNTEAFF. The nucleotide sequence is TGTGCCGGAGGTGAGGGACTCACGTCTTCGGTGAACACTGAAGCTTTCTTT.